This record concerns one T cell receptor (beta chain) sequence. As yet, its antigen is unknown. Other DNA sequences in this sample translate to the same CDR3. The sample originates from a study of cytomegalovirus exposure and HLA in healthy donors. Germline V lookup: CDR1 SGHRS, CDR2 YFSETQ. The CDR3 runs 16 residues. J lost 1 base, V lost 4 bases, and 7 bases had no gene match. The protocol was immunoSEQ multiplex PCR, while the TCRdb copy is restricted to in-frame clones and leaves out a portion. Of under 200,000 clones listed, around 88% are singletons. Study conclusions and caveats: Cytomegalovirus status was reportedly diagnosed by the classifier with high sensitivity and specificity. Whilst most TCR sequences proved rare, a subset of public TCRs occurred across many donors.

The specimen was PBMCs. The TCR was taken from a woman between 18 and 29 years old in good health and CMV-seronegative. The V and J genes are TRBV5-1 and TRBJ2-3; 9 nucleotides align to TRBD2. The CDR3 spells CASSLAGGPGTDTQYF. As DNA, the CDR3 is TGCGCCAGCAGCCTGGCGGGGGGGCCGGGCACAGATACGCAGTATTTT.